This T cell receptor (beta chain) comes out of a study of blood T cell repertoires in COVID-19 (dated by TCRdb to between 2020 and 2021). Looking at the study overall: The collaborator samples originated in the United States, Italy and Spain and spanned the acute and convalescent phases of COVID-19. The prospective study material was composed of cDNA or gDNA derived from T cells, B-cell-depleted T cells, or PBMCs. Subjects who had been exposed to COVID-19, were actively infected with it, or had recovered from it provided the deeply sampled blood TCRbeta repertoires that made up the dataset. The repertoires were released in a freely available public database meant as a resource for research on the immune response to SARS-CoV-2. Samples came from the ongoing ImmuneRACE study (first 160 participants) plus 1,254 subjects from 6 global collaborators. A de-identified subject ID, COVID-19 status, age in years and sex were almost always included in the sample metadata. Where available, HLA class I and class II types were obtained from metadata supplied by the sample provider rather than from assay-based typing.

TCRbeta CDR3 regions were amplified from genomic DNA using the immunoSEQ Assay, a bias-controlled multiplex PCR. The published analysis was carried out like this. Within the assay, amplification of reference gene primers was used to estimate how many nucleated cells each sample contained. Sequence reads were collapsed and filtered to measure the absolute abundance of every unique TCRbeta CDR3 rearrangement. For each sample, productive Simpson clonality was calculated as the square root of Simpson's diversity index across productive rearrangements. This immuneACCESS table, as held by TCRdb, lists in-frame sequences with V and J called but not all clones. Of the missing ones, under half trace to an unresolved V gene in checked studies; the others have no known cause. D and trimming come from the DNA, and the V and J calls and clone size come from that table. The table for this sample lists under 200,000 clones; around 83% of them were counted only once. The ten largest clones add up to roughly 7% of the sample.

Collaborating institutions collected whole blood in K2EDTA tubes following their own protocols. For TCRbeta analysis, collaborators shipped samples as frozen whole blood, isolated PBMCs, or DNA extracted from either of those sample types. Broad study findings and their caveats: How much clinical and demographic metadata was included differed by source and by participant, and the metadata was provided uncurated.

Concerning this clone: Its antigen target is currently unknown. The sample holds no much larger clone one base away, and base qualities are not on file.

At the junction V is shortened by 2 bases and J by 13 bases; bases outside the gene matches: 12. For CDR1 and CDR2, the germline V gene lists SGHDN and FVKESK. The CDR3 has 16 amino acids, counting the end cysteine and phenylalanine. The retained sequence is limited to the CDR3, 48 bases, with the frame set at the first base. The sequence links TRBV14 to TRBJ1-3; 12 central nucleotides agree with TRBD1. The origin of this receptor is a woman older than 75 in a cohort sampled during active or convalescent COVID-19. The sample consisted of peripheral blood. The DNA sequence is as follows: TGTGCCAGCAGCCAACACCTCTCAGGGACAGGGGGCCTAATATATTTT. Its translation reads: CASSQHLSGTGGLIYF.